This TCR beta chain originates from a study of cytomegalovirus exposure and HLA in healthy donors. Study context: The Caucasian-associated ancestry cluster held roughly 81% of 350 to 450 genotyped donors. Regarding the study as a whole: TCR beta V- and J-gene trimming was later associated with a missense DCLRE1C variant.

CDR1 KGHSH and CDR2 LQKENI come from the germline V gene. Trimming shortened V by 3 bases and J by 1 base, and 13 bases separated the two germline ends. The CDR3 has 15 residues. PCR employed 60 Vbeta and 13 Jbeta primers. The assay was immunoSEQ multiplex PCR, and TCRdb's table has in-frame clones only and misses some. The sample holds 120,000 to 150,000 clones; around 75% are singletons and the top ten take 1.6%. Details on this clone: Its antigen is currently unknown.

This chain links TRBV18 with TRBJ2-7, with a weak D call TRBD2 (6 bases). The sequence was collected from a woman under 40 in good health and CMV-seronegative. Specimen: PBMCs. The CDR3 nucleotides are TGTGCCAGCTCACCCTCGCGGGACCCGTCCTACGAGCAGTACTTC. Translated: CASSPSRDPSYEQYF.